This T cell receptor beta chain was retrieved from a study of blood T cell repertoires in COVID-19. How the authors handled the data: Quantification of nucleated cells was approximated via reference gene primer amplification. Assay used: immunoSEQ multiplex PCR; TCRdb lists only in-frame clones, some missing. D and trimming were read from the DNA, whereas the V and J calls and clone size are those reported in that table. This table holds 200,000 to 250,000 clones, 70% to 90% found once. The V gene lost 10 bases and the J gene lost 3 bases, with 18 bases spanning the gap. The germline CDR1 and CDR2 sequences are SNHLY and FYNNEI. The CDR3 contains 14 residues.

Sequencing input: peripheral blood. This chain uses TRBV2 with TRBJ1-2; D unresolved. The TCR sequence derives from a man between 25 and 39 years old with COVID-19, enrolled during active disease. This chain's CDR3 is CAKGKEGWHYGYTF. The CDR3, as DNA: TGTGCCAAAGGAAAGGAGGGCTGGCACTATGGCTACACCTTC.